These 14 T cell receptor beta chains were sequenced from one sample in a study of blood T cell repertoires in COVID-19. Some clones are missing from TCRdb's copy, which holds only in-frame ones; the method was immunoSEQ multiplex PCR. The sample contains around 210,000 clones, 70% to 90% of which appear only once. What was sequenced was peripheral blood. Receptors originate from a man between 18 and 35 years old with active or convalescent COVID-19.

The J gene is TRBJ1-2, the V gene TRBV29-1, with D maybe TRBD1 (6 bases). The germline V gene has CDR1 SQVTM and CDR2 ANQGSEA. V was shortened by 4 bases and J by 7 bases, with 13 bases between the two germline ends. This CDR3 comprises 12 residues. The CDR3 here is CSVVAGVVGYTF. CDR3 DNA: TGCAGCGTTGTCGCAGGGGTGGTTGGCTACACCTTC.

This clone came up a few times. The genes are TRBV7-6 and TRBJ2-2; D may be TRBD2 (6 bases). The V gene lost 2 bases and the J gene lost 5 bases, with 12 bases spanning the gap. In germline, CDR1 is SGHVS, CDR2 FNYEAQ. This CDR3 has 15 amino acids. CDR3 protein: CASSLFFSGTGELFF. CDR3 sequence (DNA): TGTGCCAGCAGCTTATTTTTCAGCGGGACCGGGGAGCTGTTTTTT.

The CDR3 is CASSPGLVINEQFF. DNA for the CDR3: TGCGCCAGCAGTCCTGGACTAGTCATCAATGAGCAGTTCTTC. This chain links TRBV5-1 with TRBJ2-1; 7 bases map to TRBD2. Trimming removed 5 bases from V and 6 bases from J; junction bases left unmatched: 8. The CDR3 is 14 residues long. Germline values: CDR1 SGHRS, CDR2 YFSETQ. The whole variable domain, filled in from reference TRBV5-1 and TRBJ2-1, reads KAGVTQTPRYLIKTRGQQVTLSCSPISGHRSVSWYQQTPGQGLQFLFEYFSETQRNKGNFPGRFSGRQFSNSRSEMNVSTLELGDSALYLCASSPGLVINEQFFGPGTRLTVL.

This chain uses TRBV7-3 with TRBJ2-1; 10 positions agree with TRBD2. CDR1 and CDR2 (germline): SGHTA, FQGTGA. This CDR3 is 15 amino acids long. Unmatched junction bases numbered 7, after V lost 3 bases and J lost 8 bases. The CDR3 spells CASSFQAGGRDEQFF. The CDR3 DNA sequence: TGTGCCAGCAGCTTTCAAGCGGGAGGGCGGGATGAGCAGTTCTTC.

In this sample, this clone turned up a few times. The chain carries TRBV7-2 and TRBJ1-5; 9 nucleotides agree with TRBD1. V gave up 5 bases and J gave up 5 bases; unmatched junction bases: 10. Germline lookup yields CDR1 SGHTA and CDR2 FQGNSA. There are 16 residues in the CDR3. The CDR3 DNA reads TGTGCCAGCAGCCGGACCGGGACAGGGCCCTATCAGCCCCAGCATTTT. This codes for CASSRTGTGPYQPQHF.

The rearrangement joins TRBV6-5 to TRBJ1-1; possibly TRBD1 for D (6 bases). The germline V gene encodes CDR1 MNHEY and CDR2 SVGAGI. Trimming removed 10 bases at V and 0 bases at J, with 18 bases between. The CDR3 is 15 amino acids. CDR3 amino acids: CATQLQGTMNTEAFF. The CDR3, as DNA: TGTGCCACACAACTACAGGGCACCATGAACACTGAAGCTTTCTTT.

About this clone itself: Compared with germline, one end of the junction differs, possibly owing to a read error. The chain links TRBV7-2 to TRBJ2-2; 11 nucleotides align to TRBD2. The CDR3 is 15 amino acids. Per germline, CDR1 SGHTA and CDR2 FQGNSA. CDR3: CASSVAGGGTGELFF. CDR3 coding DNA: TGTGCCAGCAGCGTAGCGGGAGGGGGAACCGGGGAGCTGTTTTTT. Together with reference TRBV7-2 and TRBJ2-2, the CDR3 gives the full variable domain: GAGVSQSPSNKVTEKGKDVELRCDPISGHTALYWYRQSLGQGLEFLIYFQGNSAPDKSGLPSDRFSAERTGGSVSTLTIQRTQQEDSAVYLCASSVAGGGTGELFFGEGSRLTVL.

The chain employs TRBV27 and TRBJ2-7; 13 nucleotides match TRBD2. V was pared by 4 bases and J by 12 bases, with 18 bases of the junction left unmatched. This CDR3 is 17 amino acids long. Germline V gene sequence: CDR1 MNHEY, CDR2 SMNVEV (reference sequence). The CDR3 region is CASSSRTGNGLAGVGYF. As DNA, the CDR3 is TGTGCCAGCAGTTCCCGGACAGGGAACGGACTAGCGGGAGTCGGGTACTTC.

The genes are TRBV27 and TRBJ2-7, with a possible D match to TRBD1 (5 bases). The germline gives CDR1 MNHEY, CDR2 SMNVEV (reference sequence). CDR3 length: 12 residues. V lost 9 bases, J lost 2 bases, and 11 bases lay in between. This chain's CDR3 is CASRTTAYEQYF. CDR3 nucleotides: TGTGCCAGTCGGACAACAGCCTACGAGCAGTACTTC.

V is TRBV6-5 and J is TRBJ1-5; the D is unclear. Germline-derived CDR1 and CDR2 are MNHEY and SVGAGI. The V end was cut by 10 bases, the J end by 5 bases, with 21 bases between. The CDR3 has 15 residues. The CDR3 nucleotides are TGTGCCACCATCTTGCTCACCAGCGGCGATCAGCCCCAGCATTTT. It yields the protein CATILLTSGDQPQHF.

V is TRBV4-2 and J is TRBJ2-7; TRBD2 matches 10 bases. CDR3 length: 17 amino acids. Germline V lookup: CDR1 LGHNA, CDR2 YNFKEQ. Trimming cost V 2 bases and J 4 bases; bases outside gene matches: 11. CDR3 loop: CASSQKDLAGVSYEQYF. The CDR3 DNA is TGTGCCAGCAGCCAAAAGGATCTAGCGGGAGTTTCTTACGAGCAGTACTTC.

The CDR3 sequence is CASSIPPGQGAGNTIYF. The CDR3 bases are TGTGCCAGTAGTATTCCACCGGGACAGGGAGCTGGAAACACCATATATTTT. The rearrangement uses TRBV19 and TRBJ1-3; TRBD1 matches 9 bases. CDR1 LNHDA and CDR2 SQIVND come from the germline V gene (reference sequence). The length of the CDR3 is 17 residues. Trimming cost V 3 bases and J 2 bases; bases outside gene matches: 8.

The chain combines TRBV27 with TRBJ1-1; D may be TRBD1 (5 bases). The CDR3 is made up of 14 amino acids. The V gene's germline CDR1 is MNHEY and CDR2 SMNVEV (reference sequence). V was clipped by 2 bases and J by 3 bases, with 10 bases between them. The CDR3 bases are TGTGCCAGCAGTTTAACGGGAGGGGACACTGAAGCTTTCTTT. This codes for CASSLTGGDTEAFF.

The chain recombines TRBV29-1 with TRBJ2-1, with 8 bases that match TRBD1. Germline V CDR1 and CDR2: SQVTM, ANQGSEA. The CDR3 consists of 13 residues. The CDR3 here is CNVGDRSRNEQFF. The CDR3 nucleotides read TGCAACGTAGGGGACAGGAGTCGCAATGAGCAGTTCTTC.